This T cell receptor (beta chain) was identified in a study of identical twins. The CDR3 totals 15 residues. Per the germline V gene, CDR1 is MDHEN and CDR2 is SYDVKM. The ends were cut back, 5 bases at V and 2 bases at J, with 13 bases in the middle. This clonotype has ten or more counts. The cDNA had a unique molecular identifier and a template-switch universal primer site. One entry per CDR3 protein, called by TCRdb with MiXCR from the 5' RACE reads. The table includes 550,000 to 700,000 distinct CDR3 sequences, less than 25% detected once. The same sample was also studied in work on T cells expressing NK-cell markers.

This clonotype was sampled from a woman aged 18-29 years in good health. This sequence joins TRBV28 and TRBJ2-4; D is perhaps TRBD2 (6 bases). Material: PBMCs. DNA for the CDR3: TGTGCCAGCAGTCGGGTGGGCGGGACCAAAAACATTCAGTACTTC. It specifies CASSRVGGTKNIQYF.